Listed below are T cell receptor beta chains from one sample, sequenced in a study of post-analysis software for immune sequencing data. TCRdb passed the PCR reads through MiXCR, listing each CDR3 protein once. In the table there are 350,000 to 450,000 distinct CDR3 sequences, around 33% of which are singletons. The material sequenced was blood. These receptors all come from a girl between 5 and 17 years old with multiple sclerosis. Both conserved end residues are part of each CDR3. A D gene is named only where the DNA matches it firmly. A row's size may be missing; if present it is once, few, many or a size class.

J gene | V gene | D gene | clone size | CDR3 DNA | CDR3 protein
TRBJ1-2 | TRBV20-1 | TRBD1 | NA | TGCAGTGCTAGTAAGGGACAGAGCTATGGCTACACCTTC | CSASKGQSYGYTF
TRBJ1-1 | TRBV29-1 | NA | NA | TGCAGCGTTGAGGGTGGGATGCGCCCCACTGAAGCTTTCTTT | CSVEGGMRPTEAFF
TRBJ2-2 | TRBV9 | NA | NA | TGTGCCAGCAGCCCCAGGGCCACCGGGGAGCTGTTTTTT | CASSPRATGELFF
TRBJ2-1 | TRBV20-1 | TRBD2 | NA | TGCAGTGCTAGCTGGACTAGCGGGGGTAGTGAGCAGTTCTTC | CSASWTSGGSEQFF
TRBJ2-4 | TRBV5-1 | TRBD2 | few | TGCGCCAGCAGCTTGGCCCTAGCGGGGGAAAACATTCAGTACTTC | CASSLALAGENIQYF
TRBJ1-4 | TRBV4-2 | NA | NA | TGTGCCAGCAGCCAAGGGACCGGCCTTAATGAAAAACTGTTTTTT | CASSQGTGLNEKLFF
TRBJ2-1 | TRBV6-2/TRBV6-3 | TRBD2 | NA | TGTACCAGCCTTAGCGGGGGGGCCCACAATGAGCAGTTCTTC | CTSLSGGAHNEQFF
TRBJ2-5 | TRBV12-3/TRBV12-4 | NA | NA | TGTGCCACGAACAGGGGAGGAGAGACCCAGTACTTC | CATNRGGETQYF
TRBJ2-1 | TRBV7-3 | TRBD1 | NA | TGTACCAGCAGCCAAGGGACAGGGGGAGAGAATGAGCAGTTCTTC | CTSSQGTGGENEQFF
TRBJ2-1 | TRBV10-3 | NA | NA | TGTGCCATCAGTGAGATGACAGAAAACAATGAGCAGTTCTTC | CAISEMTENNEQFF
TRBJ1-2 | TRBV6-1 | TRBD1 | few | TGTGCCAGCAGCCTAGCCCCCGGACAGGCCCGATTCTATGGCTACACCTTC | CASSLAPGQARFYGYTF
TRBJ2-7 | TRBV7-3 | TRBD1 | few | TGTGCCAGCAGCCTGGGACAGGGGGCGCTTTACGAGCAGTACTTC | CASSLGQGALYEQYF
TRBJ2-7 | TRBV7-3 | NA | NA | TGTGCCAGCCGTTATAAGCGGGTACCTCAGTGCGAGCAGTACTTC | CASRYKRVPQCEQYF
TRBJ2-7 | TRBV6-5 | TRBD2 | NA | TGTGTCAGCAGTTCGGCTAGCGGGGCAATCGAGCAGTACTTC | CVSSSASGAIEQYF
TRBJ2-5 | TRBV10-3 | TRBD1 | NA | TGTGCCATCAGTGAAGGTTTAGCAGGGGGAGAGACCCAGTACTTC | CAISEGLAGGETQYF
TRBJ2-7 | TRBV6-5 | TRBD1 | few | TGTGCCAGCAGTTACGGTGGCAGGGGGAACGAGCAGTACTTC | CASSYGGRGNEQYF
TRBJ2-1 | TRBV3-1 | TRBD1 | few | TGTGCCAGCAGCCCGAGGACAGGGAGACCCTACAATGAGCAGTTCTTC | CASSPRTGRPYNEQFF